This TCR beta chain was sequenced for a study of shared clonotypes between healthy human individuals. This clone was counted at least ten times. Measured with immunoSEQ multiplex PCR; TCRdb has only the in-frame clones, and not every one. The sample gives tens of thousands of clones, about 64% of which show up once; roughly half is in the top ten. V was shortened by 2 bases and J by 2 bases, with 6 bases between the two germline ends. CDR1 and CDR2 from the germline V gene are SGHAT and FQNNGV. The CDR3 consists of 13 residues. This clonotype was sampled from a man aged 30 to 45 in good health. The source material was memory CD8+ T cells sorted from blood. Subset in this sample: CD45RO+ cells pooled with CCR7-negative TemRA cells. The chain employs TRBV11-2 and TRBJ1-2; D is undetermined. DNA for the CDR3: TGTGCCAGCAGCTTAAACATAAACTATGGCTACACCTTC. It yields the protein CASSLNINYGYTF. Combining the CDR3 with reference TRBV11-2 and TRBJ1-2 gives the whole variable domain EAGVAQSPRYKIIEKRQSVAFWCNPISGHATLYWYQQILGQGPKLLIQFQNNGVVDDSQLPKDRFSAERLKGVDSTLKIQPAKLEDSAVYLCASSLNINYGYTFGSGTRLTVV.